Detailed here is one T cell receptor beta chain. Antigen specificity is unknown. This record comes from a study of identical twins. Notes on the study in general: Twins shared out-of-frame alpha sequences with excess low generation probability.

TCRdb reanalysed the 5' RACE reads using MiXCR and keeps one entry per CDR3 protein. The sample carries nearly 200,000 distinct CDR3 sequences, about 16% recorded once. Healthy Caucasian donors formed the entire cohort. V lost 6 bases and J lost 9; bases outside the gene matches: 10. Germline V lookup: CDR1 MNHEY, CDR2 SMNVEV (reference sequence). The CDR3 is made up of 14 amino acids. The same sample was also used in a study of T cells expressing NK-cell markers. That investigation notes: What restricted sorting to alpha-beta TCR T cells in several experiments was an anti-gamma-delta TCR antibody. In several donors, dominant clonotypes made up about 25-65% of CD3+CD56-NKG2C+ cells.

This receptor was taken from a woman aged 18-29 years in good health. The chain uses TRBV27 and TRBJ2-7, with TRBD2 identical over 11 bases. Material: CD8+ T cells sorted from blood. CDR3 amino acids: CASSDLAGGWVQYF. Here the CDR3 DNA reads TGTGCCAGCAGCGATCTAGCGGGGGGTTGGGTGCAGTACTTC.